A single sample is the source of the 25 T cell receptor beta chains below, sequenced in a study of shared clonotypes between healthy human individuals. CD8 cells classed as naive were CD45RO-negative and positively selected for CCR7, excluding terminally differentiated effector memory CD45RA+ cells. Assay: immunoSEQ multiplex PCR; the TCRdb copy retains only in-frame clones and omits some. Here the sample spans about 2 million clones, about 95% being singletons. The sequencing input was naive CD8+ T cells sorted from blood. Every receptor here comes from a man aged 18 to 29 in good health.

This sequence joins TRBV19 and TRBJ2-7; D not certain. The germline gives CDR1 LNHDA, CDR2 SQIVND (reference sequence). The CDR3 is made up of 13 amino acids. V lost 9 bases and J 3 bases, leaving 15 bases between the germline ends. The CDR3 protein is CASAETDNYEQYF. Written as DNA, the CDR3 is TGTGCCAGCGCGGAGACCGACAACTACGAGCAGTACTTC.

The V call is TRBV7-2, the J call TRBJ2-4; D perhaps matches TRBD2 (6 bases). Trimming cost V 1 base and J 7 bases, with 11 bases left between them. This CDR3 has 14 amino acids. Germline CDR1 SGHTA, CDR2 FQGNSA. For the CDR3, the DNA is TGTGCCAGCAGCTTAGGTGCGGGACTTAACATTCAGTACTTC. As protein: CASSLGAGLNIQYF.

The V gene is TRBV19, the J gene TRBJ2-2, with 7 bases aligning to TRBD2. Germline CDR1 LNHDA, CDR2 SQIVND (reference sequence). The CDR3 is 15 residues long. The V gene end was trimmed by 3 bases and the J gene end by 4 bases; junction bases not matched to a gene: 5. The CDR3 DNA is TGTGCCAGTAGTATCCCGGGGGGAGGCACCGGGGAGCTGTTTTTT. It codes for CASSIPGGGTGELFF.

The V call is TRBV18, the J call TRBJ2-7, with 10 bases matching TRBD2. With 5 bases clipped from V and 1 base from J, the junction kept 8 bases outside the gene matches. Germline loops: CDR1 KGHSH, CDR2 LQKENI. The CDR3 consists of 16 residues. CDR3: CASSSPGTSESYEQYF. CDR3 nucleotides: TGTGCCAGCTCATCGCCCGGGACTAGCGAATCCTACGAGCAGTACTTC.

The rearrangement uses TRBV11-2 and TRBJ2-1; 10 nucleotides agree with TRBD2. J was trimmed by 6 bases and V by 5 bases; bases with no gene match: 10. The CDR3 loop spans 16 amino acids. Per the germline V gene, CDR1 is SGHAT and CDR2 is FQNNGV. CDR3 sequence: CASSPGSASGSNEQFF. As DNA, the CDR3 is TGTGCCAGCAGCCCCGGGTCGGCTAGCGGGAGCAATGAGCAGTTCTTC.

This chain links TRBV15 with TRBJ2-2; D might be TRBD1 or TRBD2, each matching 5 bases. This CDR3 spans 15 amino acids. Germline CDR1 and CDR2: LNHNV and YYDKDF (reference sequence). V lost 1 base and J lost 6, with 12 bases in between. Written as DNA, the CDR3 is TGTGCCACCAGCAGAGTTCTTGAGGGACCCGGGGAGCTGTTTTTT. Protein product: CATSRVLEGPGELFF.

The gene calls are TRBV5-6 and TRBJ2-5; D may correspond to TRBD1 or TRBD2 (6 bases each). This CDR3 spans 18 amino acids. Per the germline V gene, CDR1 is SGHDT and CDR2 is YYEEEE. V was cut by 0 bases and J by 4 bases, with 22 bases left in between. Here the CDR3 DNA reads TGTGCCAGCAGCTTGGTCCAGGGGATATGGGGGGCGACAGAGACCCAGTACTTC. This codes for CASSLVQGIWGATETQYF. The full variable domain, completed using reference TRBV5-6 and TRBJ2-5, is DAGVTQSPTHLIKTRGQQVTLRCSPKSGHDTVSWYQQALGQGPQFIFQYYEEEERQRGNFPDRFSGHQFPNYSSELNVNALLLGDSALYLCASSLVQGIWGATETQYFGPGTRLLVL.

The rearrangement uses TRBV7-9 and TRBJ2-1; weak D call: TRBD2 (6 bases). Trimming took 2 bases from V and 8 from J, leaving 13 bases between them. The CDR3 consists of 14 residues. The germline V gene has CDR1 SEHNR and CDR2 FQNEAQ (reference sequence). The CDR3 spells CASSLWSGVHEQFF. The CDR3 DNA reads TGTGCCAGCAGCTTATGGTCGGGAGTTCATGAGCAGTTCTTC.

V usage is TRBV5-1 and J usage is TRBJ2-1, with TRBD1 matching 7 bases. There are 17 residues in the CDR3. CDR1 is SGHRS, CDR2 YFSETQ, per germline. V trimming: 0 bases; J trimming: 0 bases; junction bases outside the gene matches: 6. In DNA form, the CDR3 reads TGCGCCAGCAGCTTGGATCCCGGGACAGTCTCCTACAATGAGCAGTTCTTC. Translating gives CASSLDPGTVSYNEQFF.

About this clone: Other DNA sequences in the same sample also yield this CDR3. The rearrangement links TRBV10-1 to TRBJ2-7; D might be TRBD1 (6 bases). This CDR3 comprises 14 residues. The V gene lost 0 bases and the J gene lost 2 bases, with 8 bases spanning the gap. CDR1 is WNHNN and CDR2 is SYGVQD in the germline V gene (reference sequence). The CDR3 spells CASSESGGTYEQYF. The CDR3 coding sequence is TGCGCCAGCAGTGAGTCTGGGGGCACCTACGAGCAGTACTTC.

The chain has TRBV28 and TRBJ2-7; 10 nucleotides agree with TRBD1. From germline, CDR1 is MDHEN and CDR2 SYDVKM. V shed 6 bases and J 4 bases; nucleotides not matched to a gene: 9. There are 15 residues in the CDR3. The CDR3 DNA reads as TGTGCCAGCAGGGACCCCGACAGGGGGCTATACGAGCAGTACTTC. It specifies CASRDPDRGLYEQYF.

The rearrangement links TRBV9 to TRBJ1-1, with D uncertain. Germline CDR1 reads SGDLS; CDR2 reads YYNGEE. The CDR3 sequence is 14 residues long. With 3 bases removed from V and 3 bases from J, the gap between germline ends came to 12 bases. CDR3 sequence: CASSGAGGYTEAFF. CDR3 DNA sequence: TGTGCCAGCAGCGGTGCGGGAGGATACACTGAAGCTTTCTTT.

CDR3 bases: TGTGCCAGTAGTATCGGGTATTTCGGGGAGCTGTTTTTT. Translation gives CASSIGYFGELFF. The gene calls are TRBV19 and TRBJ2-2, with D hard to call. V lost 3 bases and J 7 bases, leaving 9 bases between the germline ends. The CDR3 spans 13 residues. From germline, CDR1 is LNHDA and CDR2 SQIVND (reference sequence).

The V and J genes are TRBV27 and TRBJ1-2, with 8 nucleotides matching TRBD1. Trimming cost V 5 bases and J 0 bases; bases outside gene matches: 8. Germline CDR1 reads MNHEY; CDR2 reads SMNVEV (reference sequence). The CDR3 spans 16 residues. CDR3 sequence (DNA): TGTGCCAGCAGTCCAGGGGGCAGGAACGCTAACTATGGCTACACCTTC. Amino acid sequence: CASSPGGRNANYGYTF.

The V gene is TRBV5-6, the J gene TRBJ1-3, with D possibly being TRBD1 (5 bases). Germline CDR1 reads SGHDT; CDR2 reads YYEEEE. With 0 bases removed from V and 0 bases from J, the gap between germline ends came to 13 bases. The CDR3 has 17 residues. CDR3 DNA sequence: TGTGCCAGCAGCTTGGAGTTCGGACAAAACTCTGGAAACACCATATATTTT. Its protein product is CASSLEFGQNSGNTIYF.

In regard to this clone: This same CDR3 is encoded by further DNA sequences in the sample. The chain joins TRBV11-2 to TRBJ1-1; no reliable D call. The CDR3 sequence is 11 residues long. The germline V and J ends were trimmed by 6 bases and 10 bases, with 12 bases remaining between them. Germline CDR1 reads SGHAT; CDR2 reads FQNNGV. CDR3 nucleotides: TGTGCCAGCAGTCCCTCACTTGGAGCTTTCTTT. This codes for CASSPSLGAFF.

This clone was detected only once. The chain links TRBV11-2 to TRBJ2-7; D is uncertain. The CDR3 runs 18 residues. From germline, CDR1 is SGHAT and CDR2 FQNNGV. Trimming took 0 bases from V and 3 from J, leaving 21 bases between them. CDR3: CASSLEVFKQTPIYEQYF. The CDR3 DNA reads TGTGCCAGCAGCTTAGAGGTGTTTAAGCAAACCCCTATCTACGAGCAGTACTTC.

As concerns this clone: The DNA is left out, because the CDR3 cannot be placed on it with certainty; the CDR3 is given as TCRdb lists it. The chain uses TRBV27 and TRBJ2-3. The CDR3 has 16 amino acids, counting both end residues. Per the germline V gene, CDR1 is MNHEY and CDR2 is SMNVEV (reference sequence). The CDR3 region is CASSLGMGTGTDTQYF.

This clone was counted once. The same CDR3 arises from other DNA sequences in this sample as well. The gene calls are TRBV28 and TRBJ1-5; D ambiguous. From germline, CDR1 is MDHEN and CDR2 SYDVKM. The CDR3 loop spans 14 amino acids. Trimming stripped 3 bases from V and 4 bases from J, with 10 bases between. The CDR3 DNA follows: TGTGCCAGCAGTTTGGTGGGTGGGAATCAGCCCCAGCATTTT. Translating gives CASSLVGGNQPQHF.

V is TRBV14 and J is TRBJ2-2; TRBD1 matches 9 bases. V shed 4 bases, J shed 5 bases, and the junction held 8 bases outside the gene matches. CDR1 is SGHDN, CDR2 FVKESK, per germline. This CDR3 contains 16 residues. The CDR3 nucleotides are TGTGCCAGCAGCCCCTGGACAGGGGTTGAAACCGGGGAGCTGTTTTTT. Its translation: CASSPWTGVETGELFF.

J is TRBJ2-1 and V is TRBV7-3, with no clear D. The CDR3 loop spans 13 amino acids. V lost 2 bases and J lost 5, with 7 bases in between. Germline V gene lookup returns CDR1 SGHTA and CDR2 FQGTGA. CDR3 region: CASSLVGDNEQFF. The DNA of the CDR3 is TGTGCCAGCAGCTTAGTTGGGGACAATGAGCAGTTCTTC.

V usage is TRBV5-1 and J usage is TRBJ2-7; D might be TRBD1 or TRBD2, each matching 5 bases. V was pared by 6 bases and J by 7 bases, with 17 bases between. The germline gives CDR1 SGHRS, CDR2 YFSETQ. The CDR3 extends over 13 amino acids. CDR3: CASTGTNLREQYF. The CDR3 DNA reads as TGCGCCAGCACCGGGACCAACTTACGGGAGCAGTACTTC.

The rearrangement uses TRBV28 and TRBJ1-1; no definite D call. The CDR3 has 16 residues. Germline-derived CDR1 and CDR2 are MDHEN and SYDVKM. V was pared by 5 bases and J by 1 base, with 17 bases between. The CDR3 region has the DNA TGTGCCAGCAGTCCGCCGGGAGAAGCAGGGAACACTGAAGCTTTCTTT. This gives the protein CASSPPGEAGNTEAFF.

The CDR3 is CASSIGGRGQPQHF. CDR3 coding DNA: TGTGCCAGTAGTATAGGAGGGAGGGGACAGCCCCAGCATTTT. V and J are TRBV19 and TRBJ1-5; a possible D gene is TRBD1 (5 bases). CDR1 and CDR2 from the germline V gene are LNHDA and SQIVND (reference sequence). The CDR3 sequence is 14 residues long. Trimming removed 1 base at V and 7 bases at J, with 11 bases between.

The chain couples TRBV5-1 to TRBJ2-6; a possible D gene is TRBD1 (6 bases). V shed 2 bases and J shed 2 bases, with 20 bases lying between them. Germline loops: CDR1 SGHRS, CDR2 YFSETQ. This CDR3 spans 19 amino acids. The CDR3 DNA is TGCGCCAGCAGCTTCCACCGGGACACCCGGAGGCCTGGGGCCAACGTCCTGACTTTC. Its translation is CASSFHRDTRRPGANVLTF.